This T cell receptor beta chain was profiled in a study of T-cell reconstitution after alpha-beta-depleted transplantation in children. Study observations and caveats: The origin of alpha-beta T cells about two months after transplant was reportedly several hundred expanded graft clones.

In this sample, this clonotype turned up many times. Its antigen is undetermined. The TCRbeta library was prepared with unique molecular identifiers. In TCRdb, the PCR reads were re-called with MiXCR into one record per CDR3 protein. The sample carries hundreds of thousands of distinct CDR3 sequences, 20% to 25% recorded once. The source material was PBMCs, mostly from graft donor cells, sampled 360 days after TCRalphabeta/CD19-depleted stem cell transplant. The receptor was derived from a boy under two years old who had a stem cell transplant for acute myeloid leukemia, so the T cells may come from the graft donor.

The CDR3 loop is CASSTSPGNEQFF. DNA for the CDR3: TGTGCCAGCAGTACCTCCCCAGGAAATGAGCAGTTCTTC. This chain links TRBV6-4 with TRBJ2-1; D ambiguous. V lost 5 bases and J 7 bases, leaving 12 bases between the germline ends. CDR3 length: 13 amino acids. CDR1 is MRHNA and CDR2 is SNTAGT in the germline V gene.